Listed below are T cell receptor beta chains from one sample, sequenced in a study of cytomegalovirus exposure and HLA in healthy donors. The method was immunoSEQ multiplex PCR; TCRdb's version includes in-frame clones alone and lacks a portion of them. The table has approximately 110,000 clones, roughly 74% seen once. The sequenced sample consisted of PBMCs. All receptors come from a man aged 35 to 55 in good health and CMV-seronegative. Each CDR3 is given without its conserved first and last residue.

j_gene	v_gene	CDR3aa
TRBJ1-2	TRBV4-1	ASSQETGQGGLNYGYT
TRBJ1-1	TRBV6-1	ASKTTGTNTEAF
TRBJ1-1	TRBV9	ASSVAGNTEAF
TRBJ1-5	TRBV6-5	ASTTGTVSNQPQH
TRBJ1-6	TRBV5-6	ASSSTGDSPLH
TRBJ2-6	TRBV9	ASSGSRRHGANVLT
TRBJ2-2	TRBV7-2	ASSPGRGGTGELF
TRBJ2-5	TRBV7-9	ASSAYGVSETQY
TRBJ2-2	TRBV9	ASSPSPAGGHTGELF
TRBJ2-3	TRBV2	ASRELAGRTDTQY
TRBJ2-5	TRBV7-2	ASSLVTGQETQY
TRBJ1-1	TRBV7-6	ASSSRQGKTEAF
TRBJ2-5	TRBV7-7	ASSLSSTGGETQY
TRBJ1-1	TRBV7-2	ASSLAPGRVNTEAF
TRBJ2-7	TRBV4-2	ASSQDSNSEQY
TRBJ2-3	TRBV9	ASSVAGISTDTQY
TRBJ1-2	TRBV7-9	ASSTTLGGYT
TRBJ1-1	TRBV28	ASVRGQNTEAF
TRBJ2-7	TRBV9	ASSGPAGTRVYEQY
TRBJ2-5	TRBV7-9	ASSLMEVNGQETQY
TRBJ2-1	TRBV18	ASSPLRTSGGTQQF
TRBJ1-4	TRBV5-4	ASSARDRAPTNEKLF
TRBJ2-3	TRBV9	ASSVTGITDTQY
TRBJ1-6	TRBV20-1	SARDSPPLH
TRBJ2-4	TRBV5-8	ASKEGAKNIQY
TRBJ1-5	TRBV19	ASKMTGKDQPQH
TRBJ1-2	TRBV6-6	ASVRGTQVDYGYT
TRBJ2-1	TRBV27	ASKREPQLNEQF
TRBJ1-2	TRBV6-4	ASRGTGVYGYT
TRBJ2-3	TRBV11-2	ASSLVSAKDTQY
NA	TRBV2	ASIPLAGVGEQY
TRBJ2-3	TRBV11-2	ASSLVAGFDYTDTQY
TRBJ1-3	TRBV6-5	ASRRQAISGNTIY
TRBJ1-1	TRBV6-5	ASSLGGNTEAF
TRBJ2-7	TRBV19	ASSLFPDNIYEQY
TRBJ1-6	TRBV5-4	ASSLRTTNSPLH
TRBJ2-7	TRBV6-6	ASSPAGQGSYEQY
TRBJ2-5	TRBV7-2	ASSLGTGKETQY
TRBJ2-3	TRBV25-1	ASSEGTGAYTDTQY
TRBJ2-1	TRBV7-3	ASSLLAGGRGEQF
TRBJ1-3	TRBV27	ASSLDRGNTIY
TRBJ2-1	TRBV9	ASSEGLARAGEQF
TRBJ1-4	TRBV5-4	AIGTDEKLF
TRBJ1-4	TRBV6-6	ASRTGIFATNEKLF
NA	TRBV7-2	ASSPDSGTGGHEQY
TRBJ1-1	TRBV18	ASSLLAGEGAF
TRBJ1-4	TRBV5-1	ASSFTGPATNEKLF
TRBJ1-4	TRBV27	ASSSQGAPNEKLF
TRBJ2-2	TRBV2	ASKIRGNTGELF
TRBJ2-3	TRBV18	ASSPTGGADTQY
TRBJ1-2	TRBV6-5	ASISSANYGYT
TRBJ2-5	TRBV11-2	ASSLLSGGAIETQY
TRBJ2-3	TRBV12-5	ASGLGQGYTDTQY
TRBJ2-7	TRBV2	ASSGSQSSYEQY
TRBJ2-1	TRBV6-5	ASSYDAEYNEQF